The T cell receptor beta chain under discussion was sequenced for a study of T cell repertoires in cytomegalovirus infection. About the research overall: Both a matching HLA type and CMV infection were indicated by public TCR beta signatures.

Germline-derived CDR1 and CDR2 are MGHRA and YSYEKL. This CDR3 comprises 18 residues. The ends lost 2 bases at V and 0 bases at J; junction bases unmatched: 7. Whole-study findings and limits: HLA-C-restricted CMV clonotypes gave the most frequent clonotype in two of eight donors. Using cumulative public TCR beta family frequency, the authors identified those who carried CMV together with the relevant HLA.

From the reads, TCRdb called clonotypes with MiXCR, one entry per CDR3 protein. The sample records about 180,000 distinct CDR3 sequences, about 20% being singletons. This clonotype has a handful of counts. What it binds is unknown. The chain has TRBV4-1 and TRBJ2-7; 13 nucleotides match TRBD2. Here the sequenced sample was CD8+ T cells from cultured PBMCs, taken from culture after CMV antigen stimulation. This TCR was recovered from a human donor in good health (CMV status not recorded). Some clones in this sample may be carry-over from other donors' samples. The CDR3 sequence is CASSQWTSGGDLSYEQYF. The CDR3 DNA follows: TGCGCCAGCAGCCAATGGACTAGCGGGGGAGACCTCTCCTACGAGCAGTACTTC.